Each of the 10 T cell receptor beta chains below was sequenced from the same sample in a study of cytomegalovirus exposure and HLA in healthy donors. 13 Jbeta primers and 60 Vbeta primers were used for the PCR. Measured with immunoSEQ multiplex PCR; TCRdb has only the in-frame clones, and not every one. The repertoire holds roughly 180,000 clones, more than 65% seen once, with more than 1.5% in the top ten. The material sequenced was PBMCs. Receptor source: a girl under 18 in good health and CMV-seropositive.

This clone was counted only a few times. The V gene is TRBV29-1, the J gene TRBJ2-1, with D possibly matching TRBD2 (5 bases). Trimming shortened V by 5 bases and J by 7 bases, and 15 bases separated the two germline ends. Germline values: CDR1 SQVTM, CDR2 ANQGSEA. CDR3 length: 13 amino acids. CDR3 region: CSVSLTRNNEQFF. The CDR3 DNA reads as TGCAGCGTTTCCCTCACTAGAAATAATGAGCAGTTCTTC.

This clone was counted a few times. The genes are TRBV7-9 and TRBJ2-5, with a tentative D call TRBD2 (6 bases). CDR3 size: 13 residues. CDR1 is SEHNR and CDR2 is FQNEAQ in the germline V gene (reference sequence). The V end lost 6 bases, the J end lost 5 bases, and 13 bases lay between the germline ends. The CDR3 loop is CASRGTPAETQYF. The CDR3 DNA follows: TGTGCCAGCAGGGGGACTCCTGCCGAGACCCAGTACTTC.

The chain couples TRBV20-1 to TRBJ2-3; tentative D call: TRBD1 (7 bases). The V and J ends lost 5 bases and 6 bases respectively, with 9 bases between them. The CDR3 is 11 amino acids. Germline CDR1 DFQATT, CDR2 SNEGSKA (reference sequence). The DNA of the CDR3 is TGCAGTGCTTCAGGGGGGGATACGCAGTATTTT. This sequence encodes CSASGGDTQYF.

The chain recombines TRBV19 with TRBJ1-1; 7 nucleotides agree with TRBD1. The trim removed 3 bases at V and 1 base at J, leaving 5 bases unmatched. Germline lookup yields CDR1 LNHDA and CDR2 SQIVND (reference sequence). The CDR3 sequence is 15 residues long. CDR3 DNA: TGTGCCAGTAGTATCTCAGGGGGTGGGAACACTGAAGCTTTCTTT. Its translation is CASSISGGGNTEAFF.

CDR3 protein: CASSQPTGSGTEAFF. CDR3 DNA: TGTGCCAGCAGCCAACCGACAGGGTCGGGGACTGAAGCTTTCTTT. V and J are TRBV11-2 and TRBJ1-1; 7 positions match TRBD1. The CDR3 totals 15 residues. Germline V gene data show CDR1 as SGHAT and CDR2 as FQNNGV. J gave up 5 bases and V 5 bases, and 11 bases lay outside the gene matches.

As concerns this clone: Other DNA variants within this sample encode the same CDR3. The V call is TRBV5-4, the J call TRBJ2-7; D remains ambiguous. This CDR3 spans 13 amino acids. Between the trimmed V and J ends, which lost 4 bases and 0 bases, there was a span of 8 bases. Per germline, CDR1 SGHNT and CDR2 YYREEE (reference sequence). The CDR3 nucleotides are TGTGCCAGCAGCCCACCGAGCTCCTACGAGCAGTACTTC. It encodes CASSPPSSYEQYF.

V gene TRBV4-1 combines with J gene TRBJ2-5; TRBD1 is a possible D gene (6 bases). The CDR3 totals 14 residues. V lost 1 base and J lost 4, with 10 bases in between. CDR1 and CDR2 (germline): MGHRA, YSYEKL. Here the CDR3 reads CASSQAGGVETQYF. The CDR3 nucleotides read TGCGCCAGCAGCCAAGCTGGGGGCGTAGAGACCCAGTACTTC.

This rearrangement joins TRBV9 to TRBJ1-2, with a possible D match to TRBD1 (6 bases). CDR3 length: 15 residues. The V end was cut by 7 bases, the J end by 0 bases, with 16 bases between. Germline CDR1 reads SGDLS; CDR2 reads YYNGEE. The CDR3 DNA reads TGTGCCAGCTCGGAGACAGGACTCGCTAACTATGGCTACACCTTC. It codes for CASSETGLANYGYTF.

The rearrangement links TRBV6-6 to TRBJ1-1; 10 bases agree with TRBD1. This CDR3 has 15 residues. The junction had 5 bases not matched to a gene; V was cut back by 0 bases and J by 7 bases. Germline CDR1 MNHNY, CDR2 SVGAGI (reference sequence). The CDR3 loop reads CASSYSGTGEGEAFF. The CDR3 nucleotides are TGTGCCAGCAGTTACTCCGGGACAGGGGAGGGTGAAGCTTTCTTT.

This clone was detected once. V usage is TRBV9 and J usage is TRBJ2-2; D possibly corresponds to TRBD2 (6 bases). Per germline, CDR1 SGDLS and CDR2 YYNGEE. The V end lost 7 bases, the J end lost 2 bases, and 21 bases lay between the germline ends. The CDR3 loop spans 17 amino acids. This chain's CDR3 is CASPGVGGIPNTGELFF. In DNA, the CDR3 is TGTGCCAGCCCTGGGGTGGGGGGTATACCAAACACCGGGGAGCTGTTTTTT. The variable domain in full, with the rest retrieved from reference TRBV9 and TRBJ2-2, is DSGVTQTPKHLITATGQRVTLRCSPRSGDLSVYWYQQSLDQGLQFLIQYYNGEERAKGNILERFSAQQFPDLHSELNLSSLELGDSALYFCASPGVGGIPNTGELFFGEGSRLTVL.